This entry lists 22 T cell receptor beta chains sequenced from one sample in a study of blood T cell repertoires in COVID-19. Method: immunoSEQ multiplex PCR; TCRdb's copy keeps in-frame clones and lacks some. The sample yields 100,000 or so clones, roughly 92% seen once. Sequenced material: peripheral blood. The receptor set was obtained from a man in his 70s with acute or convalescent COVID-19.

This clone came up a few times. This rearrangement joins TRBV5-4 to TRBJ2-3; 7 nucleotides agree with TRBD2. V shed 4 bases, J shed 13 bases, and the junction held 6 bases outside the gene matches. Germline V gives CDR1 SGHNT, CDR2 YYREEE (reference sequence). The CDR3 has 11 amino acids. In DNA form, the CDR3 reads TGTGCCAGCAGCAAGCGGGAATCTGAGTATTTT. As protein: CASSKRESEYF.

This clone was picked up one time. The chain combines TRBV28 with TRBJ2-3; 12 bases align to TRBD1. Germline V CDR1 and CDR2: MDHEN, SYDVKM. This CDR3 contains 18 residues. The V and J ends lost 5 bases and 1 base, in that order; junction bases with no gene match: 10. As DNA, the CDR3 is TGTGCCAGCAGTCCGGGACAGGGGGCTCTTGGAGGCACAGATACGCAGTATTTT. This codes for CASSPGQGALGGTDTQYF.

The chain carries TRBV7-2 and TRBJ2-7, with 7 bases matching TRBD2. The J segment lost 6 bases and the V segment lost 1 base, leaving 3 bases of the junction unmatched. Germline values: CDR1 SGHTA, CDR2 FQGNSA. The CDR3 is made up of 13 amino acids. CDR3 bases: TGTGCCAGCAGCTTAGGGAGGGAGGGCGAGCAGTACTTC. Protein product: CASSLGREGEQYF.

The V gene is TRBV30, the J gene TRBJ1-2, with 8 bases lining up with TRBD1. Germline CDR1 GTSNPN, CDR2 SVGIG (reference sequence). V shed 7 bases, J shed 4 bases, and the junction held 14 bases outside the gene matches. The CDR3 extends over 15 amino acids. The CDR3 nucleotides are TGTGCCTCCGCCTCGGGAAGCGGGACAGGCTATGGCTACACCTTC. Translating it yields CASASGSGTGYGYTF.

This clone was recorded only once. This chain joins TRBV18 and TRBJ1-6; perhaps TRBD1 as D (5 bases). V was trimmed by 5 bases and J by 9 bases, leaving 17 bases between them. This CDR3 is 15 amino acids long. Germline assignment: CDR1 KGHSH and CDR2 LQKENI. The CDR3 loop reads CASSTDPGGVSPLHF. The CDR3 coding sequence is TGTGCCAGCTCAACTGACCCGGGAGGGGTTTCACCCCTCCACTTT.

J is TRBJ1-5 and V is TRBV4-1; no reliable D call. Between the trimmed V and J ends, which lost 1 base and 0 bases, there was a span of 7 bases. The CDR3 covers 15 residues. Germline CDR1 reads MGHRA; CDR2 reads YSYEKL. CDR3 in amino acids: CASSQGLNSNQPQHF. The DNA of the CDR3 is TGCGCCAGCAGCCAAGGACTTAATAGCAATCAGCCCCAGCATTTT.

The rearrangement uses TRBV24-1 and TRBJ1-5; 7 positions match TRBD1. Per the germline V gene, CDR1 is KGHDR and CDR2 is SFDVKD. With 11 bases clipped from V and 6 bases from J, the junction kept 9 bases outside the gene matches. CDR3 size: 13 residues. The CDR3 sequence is CASHFRGTQPQHF. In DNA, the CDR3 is TGTGCCAGTCACTTCAGGGGGACTCAGCCCCAGCATTTT.

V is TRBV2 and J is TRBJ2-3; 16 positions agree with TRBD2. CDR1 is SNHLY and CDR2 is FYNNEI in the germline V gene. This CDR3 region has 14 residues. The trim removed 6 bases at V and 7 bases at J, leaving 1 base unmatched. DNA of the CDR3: TGTGCCAGCAGGGGACTAGCGGGGGGGTATACGCAGTATTTT. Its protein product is CASRGLAGGYTQYF.

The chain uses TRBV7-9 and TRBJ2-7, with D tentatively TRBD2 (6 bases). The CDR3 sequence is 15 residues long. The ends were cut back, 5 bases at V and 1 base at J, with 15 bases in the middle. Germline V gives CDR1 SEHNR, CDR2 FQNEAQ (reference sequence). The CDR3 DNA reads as TGTGCCAGCAGCCCCAGGAGGGGACTTTCCTACGAGCAGTACTTC. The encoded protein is CASSPRRGLSYEQYF.

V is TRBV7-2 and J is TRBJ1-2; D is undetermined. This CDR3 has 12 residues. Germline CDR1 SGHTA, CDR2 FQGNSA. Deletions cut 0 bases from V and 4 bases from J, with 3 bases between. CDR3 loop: CASSLAGYGYTF. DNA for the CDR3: TGTGCCAGCAGCTTAGCCGGCTATGGCTACACCTTC.

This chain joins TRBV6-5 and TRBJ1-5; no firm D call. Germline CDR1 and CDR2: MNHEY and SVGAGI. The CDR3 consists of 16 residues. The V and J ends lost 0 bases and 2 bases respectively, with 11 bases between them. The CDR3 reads CASSYSSRGGNQPQHF. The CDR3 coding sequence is TGTGCCAGCAGTTACTCCTCCCGCGGGGGCAATCAGCCCCAGCATTTT.

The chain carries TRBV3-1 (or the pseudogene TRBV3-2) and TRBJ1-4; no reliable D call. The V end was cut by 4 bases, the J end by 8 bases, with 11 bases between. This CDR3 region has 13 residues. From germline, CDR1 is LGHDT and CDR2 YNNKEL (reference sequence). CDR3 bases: TGTGCCAGCAGCCCATGGGGAGAGGAAAAACTGTTTTTT. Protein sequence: CASSPWGEEKLFF.

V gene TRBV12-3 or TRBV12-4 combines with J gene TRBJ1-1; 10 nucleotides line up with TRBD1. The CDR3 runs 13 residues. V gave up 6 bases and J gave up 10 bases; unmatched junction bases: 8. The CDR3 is CASRPHRQGAAFF. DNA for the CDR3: TGTGCCAGCAGGCCCCACCGACAGGGGGCAGCTTTCTTT.

The CDR3 nucleotides are TGTGCCAGCAGCTTTAGCGAGGGAGAGACCCAGTACTTC. It is translated as CASSFSEGETQYF. This chain uses TRBV11-2 with TRBJ2-5; D perhaps matches TRBD2 (5 bases). The V gene lost 3 bases and the J gene lost 4 bases, with 9 bases spanning the gap. The CDR3 loop spans 13 amino acids. The V gene's germline CDR1 is SGHAT and CDR2 FQNNGV.

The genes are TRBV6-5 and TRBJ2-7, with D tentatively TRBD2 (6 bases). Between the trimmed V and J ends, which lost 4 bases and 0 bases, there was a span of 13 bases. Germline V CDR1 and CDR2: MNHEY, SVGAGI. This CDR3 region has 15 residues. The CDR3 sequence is CASSLAGTSSYEQYF. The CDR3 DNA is TGTGCCAGCAGTTTGGCGGGAACCTCCTCCTACGAGCAGTACTTC.

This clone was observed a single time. CDR3 sequence reads: CASSPRTSTDTQYF. CDR3 nucleotides: TGTGCCAGCAGCCCGCGTACTAGCACAGATACGCAGTATTTT. The genes are TRBV6-5 and TRBJ2-3; D is ambiguous. The ends were cut back, 6 bases at V and 0 bases at J, with 10 bases in the middle. This CDR3 spans 14 amino acids. The germline V gene has CDR1 MNHEY and CDR2 SVGAGI.

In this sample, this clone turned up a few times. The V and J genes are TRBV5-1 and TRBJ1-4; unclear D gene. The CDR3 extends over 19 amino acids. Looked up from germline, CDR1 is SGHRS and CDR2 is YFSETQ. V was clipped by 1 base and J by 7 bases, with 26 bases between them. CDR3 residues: CASSLTTTQAAGSGEKLFF. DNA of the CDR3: TGCGCCAGCAGCTTGACGACGACCCAGGCTGCCGGATCCGGTGAAAAACTGTTTTTT.

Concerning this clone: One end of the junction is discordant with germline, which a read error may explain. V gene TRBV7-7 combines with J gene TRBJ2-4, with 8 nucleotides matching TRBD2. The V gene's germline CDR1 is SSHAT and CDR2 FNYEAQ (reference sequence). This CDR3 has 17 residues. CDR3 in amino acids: CASSLAGQSLAKNIQYF. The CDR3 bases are TGTGCTAGCAGCTTAGCGGGGCAGTCCCTAGCCAAAAACATTCAGTACTTC.

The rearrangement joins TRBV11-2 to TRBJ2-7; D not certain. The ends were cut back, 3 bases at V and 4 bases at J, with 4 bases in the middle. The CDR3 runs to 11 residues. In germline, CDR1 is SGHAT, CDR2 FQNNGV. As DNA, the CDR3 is TGTGCCAGCAGCTTCAGTTACGAGCAGTACTTC. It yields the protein CASSFSYEQYF.

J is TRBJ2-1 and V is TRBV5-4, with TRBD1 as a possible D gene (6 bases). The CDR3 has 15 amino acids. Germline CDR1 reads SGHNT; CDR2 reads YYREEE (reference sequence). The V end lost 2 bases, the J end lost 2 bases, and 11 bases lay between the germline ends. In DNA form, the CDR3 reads TGTGCCAGCAGCTTCGGACAGCTTACCTACAATGAGCAGTTCTTC. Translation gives CASSFGQLTYNEQFF.

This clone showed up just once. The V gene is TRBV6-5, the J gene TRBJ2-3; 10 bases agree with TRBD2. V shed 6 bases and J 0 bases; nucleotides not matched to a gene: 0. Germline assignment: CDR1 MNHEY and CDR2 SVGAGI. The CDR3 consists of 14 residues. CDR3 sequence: CASRTSGSTDTQYF. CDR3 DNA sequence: TGTGCCAGCAGGACTAGCGGGAGCACAGATACGCAGTATTTT.

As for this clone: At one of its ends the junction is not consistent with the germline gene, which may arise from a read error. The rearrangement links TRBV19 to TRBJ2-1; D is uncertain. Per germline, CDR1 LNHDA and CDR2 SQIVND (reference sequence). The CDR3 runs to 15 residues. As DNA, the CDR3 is TGTGCCAGTAGTATAGGTCGGTCCTCCCACAATGAGCAGTTCTTC. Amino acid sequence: CASSIGRSSHNEQFF.